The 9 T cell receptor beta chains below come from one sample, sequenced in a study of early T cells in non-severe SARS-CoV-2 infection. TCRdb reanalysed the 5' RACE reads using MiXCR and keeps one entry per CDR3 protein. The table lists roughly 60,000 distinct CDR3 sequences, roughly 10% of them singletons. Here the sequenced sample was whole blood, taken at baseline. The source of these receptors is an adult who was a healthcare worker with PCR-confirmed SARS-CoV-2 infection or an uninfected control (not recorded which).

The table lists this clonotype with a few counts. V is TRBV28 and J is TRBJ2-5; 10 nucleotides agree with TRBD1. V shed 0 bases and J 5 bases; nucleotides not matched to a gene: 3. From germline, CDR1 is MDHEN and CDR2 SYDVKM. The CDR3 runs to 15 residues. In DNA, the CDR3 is TGTGCCAGCAGTTTATGGGGACAGGGGCGTGAGACCCAGTACTTC. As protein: CASSLWGQGRETQYF.

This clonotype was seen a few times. DNA of the CDR3: TGCGCCAGCAGTGAGAGTGGGACTAGATTTGAGACCCAGTACTTC. This translates into CASSESGTRFETQYF. This chain links TRBV10-2 with TRBJ2-5, with TRBD2 matching over 8 bases. The CDR3 runs to 15 residues. Germline CDR1 reads WSHSY; CDR2 reads SAAADI. V lost 2 bases to trimming and J lost 5 bases; unmatched junction nucleotides: 7.

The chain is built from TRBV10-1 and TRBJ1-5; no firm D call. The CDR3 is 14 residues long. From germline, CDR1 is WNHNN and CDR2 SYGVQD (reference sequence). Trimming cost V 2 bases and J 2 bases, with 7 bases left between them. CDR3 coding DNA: TGCGCCAGCAGTGAGAGTAAGGGCAATCAGCCCCAGCATTTT. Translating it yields CASSESKGNQPQHF.

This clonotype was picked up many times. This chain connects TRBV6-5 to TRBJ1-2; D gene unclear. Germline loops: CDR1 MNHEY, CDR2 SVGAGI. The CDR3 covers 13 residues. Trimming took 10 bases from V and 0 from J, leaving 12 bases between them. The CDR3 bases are TGTGCCACCATCCACCCCACTAACTATGGCTACACCTTC. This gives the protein CATIHPTNYGYTF.

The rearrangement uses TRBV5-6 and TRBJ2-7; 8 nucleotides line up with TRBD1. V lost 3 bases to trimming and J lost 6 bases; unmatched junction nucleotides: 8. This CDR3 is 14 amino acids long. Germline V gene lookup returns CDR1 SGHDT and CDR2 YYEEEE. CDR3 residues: CASSWDRTGREQYF. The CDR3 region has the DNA TGTGCCAGCAGCTGGGACCGGACAGGGCGCGAGCAGTACTTC.

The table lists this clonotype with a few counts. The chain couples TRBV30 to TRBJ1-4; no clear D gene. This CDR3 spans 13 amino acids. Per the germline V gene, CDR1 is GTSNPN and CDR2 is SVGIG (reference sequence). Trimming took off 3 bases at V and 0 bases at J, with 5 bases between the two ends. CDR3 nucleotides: TGTGCCTGGAGGGGTTCAACTAATGAAAAACTGTTTTTT. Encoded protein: CAWRGSTNEKLFF. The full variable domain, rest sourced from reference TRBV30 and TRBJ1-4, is SQTIHQWPATLVQPVGSPLSLECTVEGTSNPNLYWYRQAAGRGLQLLFYSVGIGQISSEVPQNLSASRPQDRQFILSSKKLLLSDSGFYLCAWRGSTNEKLFFGSGTQLSVL.

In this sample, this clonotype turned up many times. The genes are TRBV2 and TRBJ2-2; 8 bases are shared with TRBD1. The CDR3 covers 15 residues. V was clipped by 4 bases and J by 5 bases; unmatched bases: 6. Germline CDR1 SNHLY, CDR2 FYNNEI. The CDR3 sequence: CASSVDRAGTGELFF. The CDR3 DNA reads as TGTGCCAGCAGTGTGGACAGGGCAGGAACCGGGGAGCTGTTTTTT. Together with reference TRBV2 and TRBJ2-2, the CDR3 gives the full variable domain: EPEVTQTPSHQVTQMGQEVILRCVPISNHLYFYWYRQILGQKVEFLVSFYNNEISEKSEIFDDQFSVERPDGSNFTLKIRSTKLEDSAMYFCASSVDRAGTGELFFGEGSRLTVL.

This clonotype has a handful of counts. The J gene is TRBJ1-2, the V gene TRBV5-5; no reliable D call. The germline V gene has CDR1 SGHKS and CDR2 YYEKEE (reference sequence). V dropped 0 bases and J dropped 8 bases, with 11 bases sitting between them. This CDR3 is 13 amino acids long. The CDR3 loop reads CASSLELRTGYTF. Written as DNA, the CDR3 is TGTGCCAGCAGCTTGGAACTTAGGACCGGCTACACCTTC.

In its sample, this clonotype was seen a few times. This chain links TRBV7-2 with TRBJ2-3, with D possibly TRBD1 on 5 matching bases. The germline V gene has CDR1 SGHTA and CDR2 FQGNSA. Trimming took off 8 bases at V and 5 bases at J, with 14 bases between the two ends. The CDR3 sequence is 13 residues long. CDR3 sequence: CASHVQGRDTQYF. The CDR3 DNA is TGTGCCAGCCACGTTCAGGGCAGAGATACGCAGTATTTT.